The next 9 T cell receptor beta chains were all read from a single sample in a study of T cell repertoires in cytomegalovirus infection. Each CDR3 protein is one row after TCRdb ran MiXCR on the reads. The table has approximately 250,000 distinct CDR3 sequences, roughly 9% seen once. The sample was PBMCs. These receptors all come from a human donor in good health (CMV status not recorded). Some clones in this sample may be carry-over from other donors' samples.

CDR3 in amino acids: CSAAPARGRIEETQYF. The CDR3 DNA is TGCAGTGCAGCACCCGCCCGGGGCAGGATCGAGGAGACCCAGTACTTC. This chain joins TRBV20-1 and TRBJ2-5; D is perhaps TRBD1 or TRBD2 (5 bases each). Between the trimmed V and J ends, which lost 6 bases and 5 bases, there was a span of 25 bases. The CDR3 length is 16 residues. Germline CDR1 is DFQATT and CDR2 is SNEGSKA (reference sequence).

This clonotype has more than one count but fewer than ten. The chain recombines TRBV2 with TRBJ1-5; TRBD1 might be the D (5 bases). This CDR3 contains 13 residues. CDR1 is SNHLY, CDR2 FYNNEI, per germline. The V and J ends lost 7 bases and 2 bases respectively, with 9 bases between them. The CDR3 reads CASNRQRNQPQHF. The CDR3 DNA sequence: TGTGCCAGCAACAGGCAGCGCAATCAGCCCCAGCATTTT. The whole variable domain, filled in from reference TRBV2 and TRBJ1-5, reads EPEVTQTPSHQVTQMGQEVILRCVPISNHLYFYWYRQILGQKVEFLVSFYNNEISEKSEIFDDQFSVERPDGSNFTLKIRSTKLEDSAMYFCASNRQRNQPQHFGDGTRLSIL.

This clonotype was counted at least ten times. The J gene is TRBJ1-6, the V gene TRBV20-1; D is uncertain. Germline lookup yields CDR1 DFQATT and CDR2 SNEGSKA (reference sequence). The CDR3 is 14 amino acids. V was clipped by 3 bases and J by 0 bases, with 6 bases between them. CDR3 DNA: TGCAGTGCTAGTACCAGCTCCTATAATTCACCCCTCCACTTT. Translating it yields CSASTSSYNSPLHF.

A few counts support this clonotype. This sequence joins TRBV20-1 and TRBJ2-5; TRBD2 matches at 10 bases. J was trimmed by 6 bases and V by 0 bases; bases with no gene match: 10. CDR3 length equals 16 residues. Germline lookup yields CDR1 DFQATT and CDR2 SNEGSKA (reference sequence). The CDR3 spells CSARDSASGRRKTQYF. Here the CDR3 DNA reads TGCAGTGCTAGAGATTCGGCTAGCGGGAGAAGGAAGACCCAGTACTTC.

This clonotype was observed many times. The CDR3 here is CASSLAGSTNQPQHF. CDR3 DNA sequence: TGTGCCAGCAGCTTAGCAGGCAGTACCAATCAGCCCCAGCATTTT. The rearrangement uses TRBV7-2 and TRBJ1-5; the D is unclear. Trimming took off 0 bases at V and 3 bases at J, with 9 bases between the two ends. This CDR3 is built from 15 residues. The germline CDR1 and CDR2 sequences are SGHTA and FQGNSA.

There are a few counts of this clonotype. CDR3 sequence (DNA): TGTGCCAGCAGTGTGGGGACGAGCAATCAGCCCCAGCATTTT. Translated, it gives CASSVGTSNQPQHF. This chain joins TRBV6-1 and TRBJ1-5; D might be TRBD1 (5 bases). Germline CDR1 reads MNHNS; CDR2 reads SASEGT. CDR3 size: 14 residues. Trimming shortened V by 4 bases and J by 1 base, and 8 bases separated the two germline ends.

This clonotype was counted a few times. The V and J genes are TRBV6-5 and TRBJ1-1; D is unclear. Trimming took off 6 bases at V and 0 bases at J, with 8 bases between the two ends. Germline lookup yields CDR1 MNHEY and CDR2 SVGAGI. CDR3 size: 13 residues. The CDR3 loop is CASRTEMNTEAFF. CDR3 in DNA: TGTGCCAGCAGGACGGAAATGAACACTGAAGCTTTCTTT.

This clonotype was seen a few times. The chain is built from TRBV30 and TRBJ2-1; 9 bases map to TRBD1. Germline CDR1 GTSNPN, CDR2 SVGIG (reference sequence). The CDR3 spans 13 residues. V was pared by 3 bases and J by 7 bases, with 4 bases of the junction left unmatched. The CDR3 bases are TGTGCCTGGAGAACAGGGGGCGGGAATGAGCAGTTCTTC. Its protein is CAWRTGGGNEQFF.

This clonotype was seen ten or more times. In DNA form, the CDR3 reads TGTGCCAGCACCTCCGAAACAGGGTTCTCTGGAAACACCATATATTTT. Translation gives CASTSETGFSGNTIYF. The rearrangement joins TRBV28 to TRBJ1-3; perhaps TRBD1 as D (6 bases). The CDR3 has 16 amino acids. The germline CDR1 and CDR2 sequences are MDHEN and SYDVKM. The V end lost 7 bases, the J end lost 0 bases, and 16 bases lay between the germline ends.